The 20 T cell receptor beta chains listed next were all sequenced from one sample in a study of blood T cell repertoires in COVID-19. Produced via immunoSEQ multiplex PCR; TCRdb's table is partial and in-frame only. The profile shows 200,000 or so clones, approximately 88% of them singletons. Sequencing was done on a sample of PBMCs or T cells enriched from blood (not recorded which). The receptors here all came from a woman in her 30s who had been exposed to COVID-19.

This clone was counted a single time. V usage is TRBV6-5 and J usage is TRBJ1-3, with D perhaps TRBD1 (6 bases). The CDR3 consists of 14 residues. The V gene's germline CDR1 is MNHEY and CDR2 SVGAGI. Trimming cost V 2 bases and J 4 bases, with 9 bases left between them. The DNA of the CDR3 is TGTGCCAGCAGTTACCAGGGGACAGGAAACACCATATATTTT. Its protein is CASSYQGTGNTIYF.

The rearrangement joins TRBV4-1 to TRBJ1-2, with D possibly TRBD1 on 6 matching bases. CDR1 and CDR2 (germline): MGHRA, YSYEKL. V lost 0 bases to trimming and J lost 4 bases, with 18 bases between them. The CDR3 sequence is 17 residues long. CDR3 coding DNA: TGCGCCAGCAGCCAAGATAGGGGGACGGGGATTCTCTATGGCTACACCTTC. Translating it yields CASSQDRGTGILYGYTF.

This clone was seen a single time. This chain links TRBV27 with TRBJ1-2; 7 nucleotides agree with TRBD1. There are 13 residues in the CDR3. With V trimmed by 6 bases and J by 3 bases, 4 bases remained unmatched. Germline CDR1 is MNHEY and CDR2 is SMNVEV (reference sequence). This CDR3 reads CASRADRDYGYTF. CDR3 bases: TGTGCCAGCAGGGCCGACAGGGACTATGGCTACACCTTC.

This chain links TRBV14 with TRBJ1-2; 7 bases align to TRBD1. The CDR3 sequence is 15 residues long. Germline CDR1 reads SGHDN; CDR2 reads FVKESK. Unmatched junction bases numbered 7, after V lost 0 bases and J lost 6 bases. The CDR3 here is CASSQDFDRVHGYTF. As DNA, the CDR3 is TGTGCCAGCAGCCAAGATTTCGACAGGGTGCATGGCTACACCTTC.

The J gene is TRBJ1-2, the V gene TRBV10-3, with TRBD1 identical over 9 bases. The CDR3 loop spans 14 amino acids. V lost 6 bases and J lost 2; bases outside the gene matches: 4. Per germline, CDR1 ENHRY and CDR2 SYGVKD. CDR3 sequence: CAIRATGGNYGYTF. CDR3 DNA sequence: TGTGCCATCAGGGCAACAGGGGGCAACTATGGCTACACCTTC.

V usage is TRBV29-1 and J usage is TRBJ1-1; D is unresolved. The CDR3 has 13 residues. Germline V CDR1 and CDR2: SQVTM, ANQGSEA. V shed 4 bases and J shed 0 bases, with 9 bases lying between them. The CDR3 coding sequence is TGCAGCGTTGCCCAACACATGAACACTGAAGCTTTCTTT. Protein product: CSVAQHMNTEAFF.

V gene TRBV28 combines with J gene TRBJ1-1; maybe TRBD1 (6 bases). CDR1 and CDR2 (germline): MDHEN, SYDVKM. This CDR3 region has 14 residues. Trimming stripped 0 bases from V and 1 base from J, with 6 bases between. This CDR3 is CASSLWDRNTEAFF. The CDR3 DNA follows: TGTGCCAGCAGTTTATGGGACAGGAACACTGAAGCTTTCTTT.

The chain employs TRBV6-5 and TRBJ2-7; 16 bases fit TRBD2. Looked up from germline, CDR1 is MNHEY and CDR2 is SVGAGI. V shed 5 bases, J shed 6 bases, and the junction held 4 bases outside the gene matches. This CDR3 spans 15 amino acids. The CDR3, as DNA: TGTGCCAGCAGTCCGGGACTAGCGGGAGGGAGCGAGCAGTACTTC. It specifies CASSPGLAGGSEQYF.

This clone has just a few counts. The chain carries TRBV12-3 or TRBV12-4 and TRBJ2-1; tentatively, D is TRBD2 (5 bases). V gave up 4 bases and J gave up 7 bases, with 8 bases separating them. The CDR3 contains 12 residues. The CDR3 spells CASSSRGNEQFF. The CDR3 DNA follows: TGTGCCAGCAGTTCCCGGGGAAATGAGCAGTTCTTC.

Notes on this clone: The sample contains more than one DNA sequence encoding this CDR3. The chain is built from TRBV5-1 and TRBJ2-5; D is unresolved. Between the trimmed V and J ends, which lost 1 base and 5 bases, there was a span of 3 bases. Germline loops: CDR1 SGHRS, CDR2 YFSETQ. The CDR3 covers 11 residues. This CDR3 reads CASSLSETQYF. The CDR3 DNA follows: TGCGCCAGCAGCTTGTCGGAGACCCAGTACTTC.

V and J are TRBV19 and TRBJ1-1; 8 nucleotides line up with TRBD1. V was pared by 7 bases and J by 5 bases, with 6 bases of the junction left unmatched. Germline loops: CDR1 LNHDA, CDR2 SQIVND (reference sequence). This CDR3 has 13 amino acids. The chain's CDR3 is CASTDRAGTEAFF. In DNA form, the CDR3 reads TGTGCCAGTACGGACAGGGCAGGGACTGAAGCTTTCTTT.

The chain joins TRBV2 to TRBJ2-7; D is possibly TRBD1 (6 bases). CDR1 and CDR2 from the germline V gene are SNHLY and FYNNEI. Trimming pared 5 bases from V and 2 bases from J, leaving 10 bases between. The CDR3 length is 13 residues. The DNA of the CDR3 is TGTGCCAGCAGTTTCCGGGACACCTACGAGCAGTACTTC. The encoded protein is CASSFRDTYEQYF.

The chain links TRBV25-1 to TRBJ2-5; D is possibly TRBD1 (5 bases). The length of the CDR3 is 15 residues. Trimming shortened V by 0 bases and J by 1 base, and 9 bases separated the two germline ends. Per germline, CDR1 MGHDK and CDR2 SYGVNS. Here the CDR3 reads CASSEYATVQETQYF. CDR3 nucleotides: TGTGCCAGCAGTGAATACGCGACAGTCCAAGAGACCCAGTACTTC.

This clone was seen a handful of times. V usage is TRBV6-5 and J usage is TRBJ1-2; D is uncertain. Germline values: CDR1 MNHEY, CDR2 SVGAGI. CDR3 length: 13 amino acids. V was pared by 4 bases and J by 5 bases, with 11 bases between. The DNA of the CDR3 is TGTGCCAGCAGTTCGACAACTGATTATGGCTACACCTTC. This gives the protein CASSSTTDYGYTF.

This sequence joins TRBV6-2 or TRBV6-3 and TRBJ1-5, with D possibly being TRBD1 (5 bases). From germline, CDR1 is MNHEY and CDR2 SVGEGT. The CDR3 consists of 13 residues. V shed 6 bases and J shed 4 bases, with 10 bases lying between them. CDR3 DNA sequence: TGTGCCAGCAGCCCCGACAGAAATCAGCCCCAGCATTTT. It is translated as CASSPDRNQPQHF.

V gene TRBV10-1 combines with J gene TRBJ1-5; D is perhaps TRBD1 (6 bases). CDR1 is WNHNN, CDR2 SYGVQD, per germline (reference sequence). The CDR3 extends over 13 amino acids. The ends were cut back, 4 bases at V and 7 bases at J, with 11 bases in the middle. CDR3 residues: CASSAGTRQPQHF. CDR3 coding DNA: TGCGCCAGCAGTGCTGGGACACGGCAGCCCCAGCATTTT.

In nucleotides, the CDR3 is TGTGCCAGTAGTATAATGGGTGGGAGGGTGCGCAATCAGCCCCAGCATTTT. Protein sequence: CASSIMGGRVRNQPQHF. The genes are TRBV19 and TRBJ1-5; the D is unclear. Trimming removed 2 bases from V and 2 bases from J, with 16 bases in between. Germline CDR1 LNHDA, CDR2 SQIVND (reference sequence). The CDR3 contains 17 residues.

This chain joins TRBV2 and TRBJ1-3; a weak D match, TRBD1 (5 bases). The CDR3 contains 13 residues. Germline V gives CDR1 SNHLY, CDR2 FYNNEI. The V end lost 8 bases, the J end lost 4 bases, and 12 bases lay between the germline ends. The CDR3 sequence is CASGGTDGNTIYF. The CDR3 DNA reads TGTGCCAGCGGGGGGACTGACGGAAACACCATATATTTT. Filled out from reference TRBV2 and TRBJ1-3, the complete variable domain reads EPEVTQTPSHQVTQMGQEVILRCVPISNHLYFYWYRQILGQKVEFLVSFYNNEISEKSEIFDDQFSVERPDGSNFTLKIRSTKLEDSAMYFCASGGTDGNTIYFGEGSWLTVV.

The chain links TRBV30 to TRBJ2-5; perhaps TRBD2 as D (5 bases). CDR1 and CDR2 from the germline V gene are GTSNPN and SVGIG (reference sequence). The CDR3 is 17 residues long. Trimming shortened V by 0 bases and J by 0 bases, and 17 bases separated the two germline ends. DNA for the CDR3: TGTGCCTGGAGTGTGCCGAAAGGACTCGGGGACCAAGAGACCCAGTACTTC. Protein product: CAWSVPKGLGDQETQYF. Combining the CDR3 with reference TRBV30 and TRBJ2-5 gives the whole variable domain SQTIHQWPATLVQPVGSPLSLECTVEGTSNPNLYWYRQAAGRGLQLLFYSVGIGQISSEVPQNLSASRPQDRQFILSSKKLLLSDSGFYLCAWSVPKGLGDQETQYFGPGTRLLVL.

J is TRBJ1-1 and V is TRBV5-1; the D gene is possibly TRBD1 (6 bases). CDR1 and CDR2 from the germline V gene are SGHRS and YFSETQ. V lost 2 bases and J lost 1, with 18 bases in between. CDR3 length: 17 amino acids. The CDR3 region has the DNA TGCGCCAGCAGCTTAAACAGGGAGAGCCGATCGAACACTGAAGCTTTCTTT. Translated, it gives CASSLNRESRSNTEAFF.